Following are 12 T cell receptor beta chains from one sample sequenced in a study of blood T cell repertoires in COVID-19. This table comes from immunoSEQ multiplex PCR, and its TCRdb copy is limited to in-frame clones, with some not included. Of more than 150,000 clones in the sample, approximately 86% are singletons; the top ten hold roughly 0.57%. The sequencing input was peripheral blood. The receptors originated from a man aged 60 to 69 with COVID-19, enrolled during active disease.

V is TRBV5-6 and J is TRBJ2-7, with 11 bases that match TRBD1. CDR3 size: 15 residues. The V gene end was trimmed by 4 bases and the J gene end by 3 bases; junction bases not matched to a gene: 6. Germline V gene sequence: CDR1 SGHDT, CDR2 YYEEEE. Written as DNA, the CDR3 is TGTGCCAGCAGCACTCCGGGACAGGGGGTCTACGAGCAGTACTTC. Its protein product is CASSTPGQGVYEQYF.

The CDR3 is CASSLVPGMNEQFF. CDR3 coding DNA: TGCGCCAGCAGCTTGGTTCCGGGGATGAATGAGCAGTTCTTC. The gene calls are TRBV5-1 and TRBJ2-1; TRBD2 might be the D (5 bases). The CDR3 loop spans 14 amino acids. Germline V gives CDR1 SGHRS, CDR2 YFSETQ. The V end lost 0 bases, the J end lost 7 bases, and 11 bases lay between the germline ends.

As to this clone: The same CDR3 also results from other DNA sequences found in this sample. In DNA form, the CDR3 reads TGTGCCAGCAGCGTAGGCCCCGGGACTAGCGGGAGCTACGAGCAGTACTTC. Protein sequence: CASSVGPGTSGSYEQYF. The chain combines TRBV9 with TRBJ2-7; TRBD2 matches at 14 bases. This CDR3 has 17 amino acids. CDR1 is SGDLS and CDR2 is YYNGEE in the germline V gene. Germline trimming cut 0 bases from V and 3 bases from J; bases unmatched to any gene: 5.

This clone was seen just once. V and J are TRBV18 and TRBJ2-1; TRBD2 matches 8 bases. The CDR3 totals 17 residues. V shed 0 bases, J shed 7 bases, and the junction held 11 bases outside the gene matches. The germline gives CDR1 KGHSH, CDR2 LQKENI. The CDR3 DNA is TGTGCCAGCTCACCACCGACTAGCGCGCGAGTGGGGAATGAGCAGTTCTTC. Translated: CASSPPTSARVGNEQFF.

This clone was seen once. The rearrangement joins TRBV5-4 to TRBJ2-3, with 8 positions matching TRBD2. The J segment lost 2 bases and the V segment lost 0 bases, leaving 5 bases of the junction unmatched. The CDR3 is made up of 16 amino acids. Germline lookup yields CDR1 SGHNT and CDR2 YYREEE (reference sequence). The CDR3 nucleotides read TGTGCCAGCAGCTTGGGTATTAGCGGGGCCACAGATACGCAGTATTTT. Residues: CASSLGISGATDTQYF.

The rearrangement links TRBV18 to TRBJ1-2; D gene unclear. Trimming pared 2 bases from V and 5 bases from J, leaving 12 bases between. This CDR3 region has 14 residues. Germline V gene lookup returns CDR1 KGHSH and CDR2 LQKENI. CDR3 amino acids: CASSPDMDSYGYTF. The CDR3 DNA reads TGTGCCAGCTCACCAGACATGGACTCGTATGGCTACACCTTC. Complete variable domain (other parts from reference TRBV18 and TRBJ1-2): NAGVMQNPRHLVRRRGQEARLRCSPMKGHSHVYWYRQLPEEGLKFMVYLQKENIIDESGMPKERFSAEFPKEGPSILRIQQVVRGDSAAYFCASSPDMDSYGYTFGSGTRLTVV.

The chain has TRBV15 and TRBJ1-4, with 9 bases matching TRBD1. Germline values: CDR1 LNHNV, CDR2 YYDKDF (reference sequence). CDR3 length: 14 amino acids. J lost 5 bases, V lost 5 bases, and 3 bases had no gene match. CDR3 DNA sequence: TGTGCCACCAGCGCTGGACAGGGGAATGAAAAACTGTTTTTT. Translated, it gives CATSAGQGNEKLFF.

The chain employs TRBV11-2 and TRBJ2-3; 8 bases line up with TRBD2. CDR3 length: 15 amino acids. Losses at the gene ends were 5 bases for V and 4 bases for J; bases not matched to a gene: 8. Germline assignment: CDR1 SGHAT and CDR2 FQNNGV. CDR3 coding DNA: TGTGCCAGCAGCGACAGCGGGAGTCGCTCAGATACGCAGTATTTT. Translation gives CASSDSGSRSDTQYF.

The rearrangement uses TRBV6-1 and TRBJ1-1, with D possibly being TRBD1 (5 bases). CDR3 size: 14 residues. Germline V gene data show CDR1 as MNHNS and CDR2 as SASEGT. The V and J ends lost 0 bases and 9 bases respectively, with 14 bases between them. This CDR3 reads CASSEAGQLGKAFF. The CDR3 DNA reads as TGTGCCAGCAGTGAAGCGGGGCAGTTGGGGAAAGCTTTCTTT.

The V and J genes are TRBV5-6 and TRBJ1-1; TRBD1 matches at 7 bases. Trimming at V came to 2 bases and at J to 2 bases, leaving 6 bases not matched to a gene. This CDR3 is 15 amino acids long. Germline CDR1 is SGHDT and CDR2 is YYEEEE. CDR3 in amino acids: CASSFPGTANTEAFF. CDR3 DNA: TGTGCCAGCAGCTTCCCTGGGACAGCCAACACTGAAGCTTTCTTT. The whole variable domain, filled in from reference TRBV5-6 and TRBJ1-1, reads DAGVTQSPTHLIKTRGQQVTLRCSPKSGHDTVSWYQQALGQGPQFIFQYYEEEERQRGNFPDRFSGHQFPNYSSELNVNALLLGDSALYLCASSFPGTANTEAFFGQGTRLTVV.

The rearrangement joins TRBV6-1 to TRBJ1-2; unclear D gene. The CDR3 is 12 residues long. Germline V CDR1 and CDR2: MNHNS, SASEGT. The germline V and J ends were trimmed by 8 bases and 6 bases, with 13 bases remaining between them. CDR3 protein: CASRQVTDGYTF. In DNA form, the CDR3 reads TGTGCCAGCCGACAAGTCACCGATGGCTACACCTTC.

The chain uses TRBV2 and TRBJ2-7; the D gene is possibly TRBD1 (6 bases). The CDR3 length is 13 residues. CDR1 and CDR2 from the germline V gene are SNHLY and FYNNEI. With 6 bases removed from V and 2 bases from J, the gap between germline ends came to 11 bases. The CDR3 DNA reads TGTGCCAGCAGGGACAGAGGGGCCTACGAGCAGTACTTC. Residues: CASRDRGAYEQYF.